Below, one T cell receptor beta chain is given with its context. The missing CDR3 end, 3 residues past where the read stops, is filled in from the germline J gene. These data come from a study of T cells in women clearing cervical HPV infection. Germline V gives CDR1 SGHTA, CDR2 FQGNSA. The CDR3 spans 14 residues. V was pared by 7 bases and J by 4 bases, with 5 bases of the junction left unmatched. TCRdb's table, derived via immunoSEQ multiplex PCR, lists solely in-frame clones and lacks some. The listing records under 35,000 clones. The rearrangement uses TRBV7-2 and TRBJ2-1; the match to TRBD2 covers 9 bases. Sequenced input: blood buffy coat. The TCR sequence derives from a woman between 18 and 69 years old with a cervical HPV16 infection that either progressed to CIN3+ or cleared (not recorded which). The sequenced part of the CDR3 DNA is TGTGCCAGCAACCGGGCGGGGGGGTACAATGAG. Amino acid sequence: CASNRAGGYNE. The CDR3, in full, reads CASNRAGGYNEQFF.